What follows are 31 T cell receptor beta chains derived from one specimen sequenced in a study of patients and donors after allogeneic stem cell transplantation. TCRdb redid the calling of the RT-PCR reads with MiXCR, one entry per CDR3 protein. Among hundreds of thousands of distinct CDR3 sequences listed, around 16% were seen once. Sample: blood, either unsorted or a sorted T cell fraction (not recorded which). All receptors come from a human donor who was either an allogeneic HSCT recipient or a stem cell or donor lymphocyte infusion donor (not recorded which). It is not recorded whose cells these are; they may come from a transplant donor.

This clonotype turned up a few times. The rearrangement joins TRBV6-5 to TRBJ2-7, with 9 bases lining up with TRBD2. V dropped 3 bases and J dropped 5; count of bases not matched to a gene: 8. Germline values: CDR1 MNHEY, CDR2 SVGAGI. The CDR3 contains 15 residues. The CDR3 DNA follows: TGTGCCAGCAGTTATTGGGCCAGCGGGGGGCACGAGCAGTACTTC. Translation gives CASSYWASGGHEQYF.

This clonotype showed up many times. J is TRBJ2-7 and V is TRBV12-3 or TRBV12-4; 8 nucleotides align to TRBD2. V was pared by 10 bases and J by 12 bases, with 17 bases of the junction left unmatched. The CDR3 runs 13 residues. DNA of the CDR3: TGTGCCACTAGGGGTCCCCCGGGAGGGCCTCCGTACTTC. Translating gives CATRGPPGGPPYF.

This clonotype was seen a handful of times. The genes are TRBV12-3 or TRBV12-4 and TRBJ1-1; D might be TRBD1 (5 bases). The CDR3 loop spans 14 amino acids. Trimming left V 1 base short and J 6 bases short, with 12 bases between. Written as DNA, the CDR3 is TGTGCCAGCAGTTTAGGGGGCCCGGCGGCTGAAGCTTTCTTT. Protein: CASSLGGPAAEAFF.

This clonotype occurred a few times. The V call is TRBV12-3 or TRBV12-4, the J call TRBJ1-5; no clear D. The CDR3 sequence is 14 residues long. Trimming removed 5 bases from V and 6 bases from J, with 14 bases in between. The CDR3: CASSLGRRGQPQHF. The CDR3, as DNA: TGTGCCAGCAGTCTCGGGAGACGGGGTCAGCCCCAGCATTTT.

This clonotype was detected ten times or more. V and J are TRBV12-3 or TRBV12-4 and TRBJ2-2, with 11 bases fitting TRBD1. The CDR3 totals 14 residues. V trimming: 7 bases; J trimming: 6 bases; junction bases outside the gene matches: 4. The CDR3 DNA follows: TGTGCCAGCACCCGGGACAGGGGGTCCGGGGAGCTGTTTTTT. The encoded protein is CASTRDRGSGELFF.

The chain combines TRBV5-1 with TRBJ2-1, with 9 bases identical to TRBD1. Trimming at V came to 4 bases and at J to 3 bases, leaving 8 bases not matched to a gene. Germline V gives CDR1 SGHRS, CDR2 YFSETQ. The length of the CDR3 is 16 residues. The chain's CDR3 is CASSATRDRDYNEQFF. CDR3 nucleotides: TGCGCCAGCAGCGCCACCCGGGACAGGGACTACAATGAGCAGTTCTTC.

The V call is TRBV7-9, the J call TRBJ1-4; TRBD1 is a possible D gene (6 bases). V was pared by 0 bases and J by 5 bases, with 16 bases between. The CDR3 contains 17 residues. Germline CDR1 and CDR2: SEHNR and FQNEAQ (reference sequence). In DNA, the CDR3 is TGTGCCAGCAGCTTAGCCTCTAGCAGGGGCAGGAATGAAAAACTGTTTTTT. This sequence encodes CASSLASSRGRNEKLFF.

V gene TRBV25-1 combines with J gene TRBJ1-6; D gene uncertain. The CDR3 sequence is 13 residues long. Trimming removed 5 bases at V and 8 bases at J, with 10 bases between. Germline V gene sequence: CDR1 MGHDK, CDR2 SYGVNS. The CDR3 sequence: CASSSRPDSPLHF. Written as DNA, the CDR3 is TGTGCCAGCAGTTCAAGGCCTGATTCACCCCTCCACTTT.

This clonotype was counted between two and nine times. V and J are TRBV4-3 and TRBJ1-1; D gene uncertain. CDR3 size: 11 residues. The V and J ends lost 3 bases and 8 bases respectively, with 7 bases between them. From germline, CDR1 is LGHNA and CDR2 YSLEER. CDR3 protein: CASSQGREAFF. The DNA of the CDR3 is TGCGCCAGCAGCCAGGGCAGAGAAGCTTTCTTT.

This clonotype has just a few counts. The rearrangement uses TRBV12-3 or TRBV12-4 and TRBJ1-2, with a weak D call TRBD1 (6 bases). V was clipped by 3 bases and J by 5 bases, with 16 bases between them. This CDR3 has 15 amino acids. The DNA of the CDR3 is TGTGCCAGCAGTTTGAACAGGGCCCTCGGATATGGCTACACCTTC. Translating it yields CASSLNRALGYGYTF.

This clonotype has just one count. The chain employs TRBV25-1 and TRBJ2-7; D is undetermined. The CDR3 sequence is 15 residues long. Deletions cut 6 bases from V and 0 bases from J, with 15 bases between. Germline values: CDR1 MGHDK, CDR2 SYGVNS. As DNA, the CDR3 is TGTGCCAGCAGCGAGGATTGGGCAGGCTCCTACGAGCAGTACTTC. This encodes CASSEDWAGSYEQYF.

The table lists this clonotype with a few counts. This chain connects TRBV20-1 to TRBJ2-1; D is unresolved. The CDR3 spans 13 residues. The germline CDR1 and CDR2 sequences are DFQATT and SNEGSKA (reference sequence). V was pared by 7 bases and J by 7 bases, with 17 bases between. Written as DNA, the CDR3 is TGCAGTGTTATTGGACGGAGTTTTAATGAGCAGTTCTTC. As protein: CSVIGRSFNEQFF.

This clonotype was recorded at least ten times. This chain uses TRBV2 with TRBJ2-1, with 15 positions matching TRBD2. Losses at the gene ends were 6 bases for V and 9 bases for J; bases not matched to a gene: 6. CDR1 SNHLY and CDR2 FYNNEI come from the germline V gene. The CDR3 has 15 residues. The CDR3 nucleotides read TGTGCCAGCAGCGGACTAGCGGGGGGGCCAGGTGAGCAGTTCTTC. Encoded protein: CASSGLAGGPGEQFF.

This clonotype was detected only a few times. This chain connects TRBV15 to TRBJ1-5, with D possibly being TRBD1 (6 bases). V gave up 0 bases and J gave up 2 bases, with 8 bases separating them. Per the germline V gene, CDR1 is LNHNV and CDR2 is YYDKDF (reference sequence). The CDR3 is made up of 15 amino acids. CDR3 coding DNA: TGTGCCACCAGCAGAGATGGGGGGCGCAATCAGCCCCAGCATTTT. It is translated as CATSRDGGRNQPQHF.

This clonotype was recorded a few times. This chain uses TRBV7-9 with TRBJ1-1, with no clear D. The CDR3 has 15 amino acids. The germline V gene has CDR1 SEHNR and CDR2 FQNEAQ (reference sequence). V lost 1 base and J lost 5, with 14 bases in between. The CDR3 DNA sequence: TGTGCCAGCAGCTTAGGCCGGGGTACGGGGACTGAAGCTTTCTTT. It translates to CASSLGRGTGTEAFF.

CDR3 coding DNA: TGTGCCAGCAGCTTAGCGGATAGGCCGAGGACAGGCTCCTACGAGCAGTACTTC. Translating it yields CASSLADRPRTGSYEQYF. The V and J genes are TRBV7-8 and TRBJ2-7; the match to TRBD1 covers 7 bases. Trimming took 0 bases from V and 0 from J; bases not matched to a gene: 11. The CDR3 is made up of 18 amino acids. CDR1 SGHVS and CDR2 FQNEAQ come from the germline V gene.

In regard to this clonotype: Just one base apart from a much larger clone, this may be a read error. J is TRBJ1-4 and V is TRBV4-2; D is unresolved. The CDR3 spans 14 residues. The germline V gene encodes CDR1 LGHNA and CDR2 YNFKEQ. CDR3 nucleotide sequence: TGTGCCAGCAGTCTCGACGGCCTTGGGGAAAACCTGTTTTTT. Its translation is CASSLDGLGENLFF.

Only a few counts were recorded for this clonotype. This CDR3 is CASSQGGSGNTIYF. The CDR3 region has the DNA TGCGCCAGCAGCCAAGGGGGATCTGGAAACACCATATATTTT. The rearrangement uses TRBV5-1 and TRBJ1-3; TRBD1 is a possible D gene (6 bases). Germline CDR1 is SGHRS and CDR2 is YFSETQ. The length of the CDR3 is 14 residues. V was trimmed by 4 bases and J by 1 base, leaving 9 bases between them.

In its sample, this clonotype was seen a few times. The CDR3 nucleotides are TGCAGTGCTAGAGATCTCACCAGGGGACAGGGGACTCAGCCCCAGCATTTT. Translated: CSARDLTRGQGTQPQHF. This chain links TRBV20-1 with TRBJ1-5, with 10 bases matching TRBD1. The CDR3 covers 17 residues. V dropped 0 bases and J dropped 6; count of bases not matched to a gene: 11. Germline lookup yields CDR1 DFQATT and CDR2 SNEGSKA (reference sequence).

This clonotype was seen a few times. The J gene is TRBJ1-5, the V gene TRBV4-2; D remains ambiguous. V lost 0 bases to trimming and J lost 0 bases, with 6 bases between them. Germline CDR1 is LGHNA and CDR2 is YNFKEQ. This CDR3 region has 15 residues. The CDR3 DNA follows: TGTGCCAGCAGCCAAGAGGTATATAGCAATCAGCCCCAGCATTTT. This codes for CASSQEVYSNQPQHF.

The table lists this clonotype with many counts. The rearrangement uses TRBV12-3 or TRBV12-4 and TRBJ2-1; 12 bases fit TRBD2. CDR3 size: 15 residues. The J segment lost 6 bases and the V segment lost 5 bases, leaving 5 bases of the junction unmatched. CDR3 region: CASSPSTSGSNEQFF. The CDR3 bases are TGTGCCAGCAGTCCTTCGACTAGCGGGAGCAATGAGCAGTTCTTC.

The chain couples TRBV7-9 to TRBJ2-1; TRBD2 agrees at 14 bases. V shed 3 bases, J shed 9 bases, and the junction held 4 bases outside the gene matches. This CDR3 is 15 amino acids long. Looked up from germline, CDR1 is SEHNR and CDR2 is FQNEAQ (reference sequence). The CDR3, as DNA: TGTGCCAGCAGCTTCGGGACTAGCGGGAGCTTTGAGCAGTTCTTC. Protein sequence: CASSFGTSGSFEQFF. The complete variable domain, with remaining parts taken from reference TRBV7-9 and TRBJ2-1, reads DTGVSQNPRHKITKRGQNVTFRCDPISEHNRLYWYRQTLGQGPEFLTYFQNEAQLEKSRLLSDRFSAERPKGSFSTLEIQRTEQGDSAMYLCASSFGTSGSFEQFFGPGTRLTVL.

This clonotype was picked up a small number of times. The chain recombines TRBV11-2 with TRBJ1-5; TRBD1 matches 7 bases. The V and J ends lost 1 base and 5 bases, in that order; junction bases with no gene match: 14. Germline assignment: CDR1 SGHAT and CDR2 FQNNGV. The CDR3 loop spans 18 amino acids. The CDR3 loop is CASSLGDSHIAVHQPQHF. In DNA, the CDR3 is TGTGCCAGCAGCTTAGGGGACAGTCATATAGCAGTTCATCAGCCCCAGCATTTT.

V is TRBV7-2 and J is TRBJ2-7; D is unclear. V lost 3 bases, J lost 0 bases, and 12 bases lay in between. CDR1 and CDR2 (germline): SGHTA, FQGNSA. CDR3 size: 15 residues. CDR3 DNA: TGTGCCAGCAGCTTGCTCTGGAAGAGCTCCTACGAGCAGTACTTC. It yields the protein CASSLLWKSSYEQYF.

This clonotype has only a few counts. The chain is built from TRBV3-1 and TRBJ2-7; perhaps TRBD2 as D (6 bases). V was clipped by 0 bases and J by 3 bases, with 12 bases between them. The CDR3 runs 15 residues. Germline loops: CDR1 LGHDT, CDR2 YNNKEL (reference sequence). This CDR3 is CASSQDLGGIYEQYF. The CDR3 DNA is TGTGCCAGCAGCCAAGATCTGGGCGGGATCTACGAGCAGTACTTC.

The chain carries TRBV4-3 and TRBJ1-6, with D unresolved. The germline gives CDR1 LGHNA, CDR2 YSLEER. The CDR3 sequence is 20 residues long. V gave up 4 bases and J gave up 0 bases, with 22 bases separating them. CDR3 DNA sequence: TGCGCCAGCAGCCCAACCCAGATCCTAAGCGGGAGCTCCTATAATTCACCCCTCCACTTT. This sequence encodes CASSPTQILSGSSYNSPLHF.

This chain joins TRBV7-3 and TRBJ2-7, with 14 positions matching TRBD2. The CDR3 consists of 15 residues. Germline V gives CDR1 SGHTA, CDR2 FQGTGA. V shed 5 bases, J shed 9 bases, and the junction held 9 bases outside the gene matches. CDR3 nucleotides: TGTGCCAGCAGCCCGCCGGGACTAGCGGGGGTAAGGCAGTACTTC. Its translation: CASSPPGLAGVRQYF.

The V and J genes are TRBV10-2 and TRBJ1-5; tentatively, D is TRBD1 (5 bases). Trimming shortened V by 6 bases and J by 2 bases, and 8 bases separated the two germline ends. This CDR3 is built from 13 residues. Germline CDR1 is WSHSY and CDR2 is SAAADI. CDR3 in amino acids: CASRQGGNQPQHF. CDR3 in DNA: TGCGCCAGCAGGCAGGGCGGCAATCAGCCCCAGCATTTT.

This clonotype was counted a few times. The rearrangement uses TRBV20-1 and TRBJ2-1, with D hard to call. Trimming took off 6 bases at V and 8 bases at J, with 17 bases between the two ends. This CDR3 is built from 13 residues. Germline V gives CDR1 DFQATT, CDR2 SNEGSKA (reference sequence). The CDR3 here is CSARPAPGDEQFF. The CDR3 DNA is TGCAGTGCCCGCCCAGCCCCAGGCGATGAGCAGTTCTTC.

CDR3 sequence (DNA): TGTGCCAGACAGGGCCCCGGACAGGGGTATCCCGGGGAGCTGTTTTTT. Encoded protein: CARQGPGQGYPGELFF. This chain connects TRBV7-9 to TRBJ2-2, with 9 bases aligning to TRBD1. Germline V gene sequence: CDR1 SEHNR, CDR2 FQNEAQ (reference sequence). Trimming removed 9 bases from V and 6 bases from J; junction bases left unmatched: 14. This CDR3 is 16 amino acids long.

This clonotype was seen only once. This sequence joins TRBV30 and TRBJ2-7; D uncertain. The CDR3 runs 12 residues. From germline, CDR1 is GTSNPN and CDR2 SVGIG (reference sequence). Trimming stripped 4 bases from V and 13 bases from J, with 20 bases between. CDR3 nucleotides: TGTGCCTGGACCCAAAAGGGTCGAGCCGCTTACTTC. Translation: CAWTQKGRAAYF.